The entry below gives a single T cell receptor beta chain sequence along with its context. Its specificity is not known. Separation from the approximately 720-subject first cohort characterized the roughly 120-subject validation cohort, to which the donors belonged. The data derive from a study of cytomegalovirus exposure and HLA in healthy donors. Study-wide results and caveats: Altogether, 164 TCR beta chains were recorded as cytomegalovirus-associated. A subsequent analysis found that TCR clusters from the first cohort also tended to co-occur in the 120 or so validation repertoires, with approximately 94% of cluster scores above 0.

TCRdb's copy holds only in-frame clones and misses some; the assay was immunoSEQ multiplex PCR. The table has some 79,000 clones, 94% seen once. Trimming stripped 6 bases from V and 5 bases from J, with 14 bases between. The CDR3 is 14 residues long. The germline gives CDR1 LNHDA, CDR2 SQIVND (reference sequence). This receptor was taken from a woman younger than 35 in good health and CMV-seropositive. Sequenced material: PBMCs. The chain employs TRBV19 and TRBJ1-5; a weak D match, TRBD1 (6 bases). The CDR3 DNA reads as TGTGCCAGTAGAGGGCAGGGGACGGATCAGCCCCAGCATTTT. Residues: CASRGQGTDQPQHF.